This is a list of T cell receptor beta chains from one sample in a study of T cell responses to AZD1222 COVID-19 vaccine. Clones were read by immunoSEQ multiplex PCR, and TCRdb kept only the in-frame ones, dropping some. Here the sample spans some 130,000 clones, over 75% being singletons. The specimen was peripheral blood, collected on day 0 of AZD1222 vaccination. The receptor set was obtained from an adult in good health. Each CDR3 is given with its conserved first and last residue. A D gene is named only where the DNA matches it firmly.

TGTGCCACCAGCCCCGTTATAGCGCCCCGCTACAATGAGCAGTTCTTC | CATSPVIAPRYNEQFF | TRBJ2-1 | TRBV24-1 | NA
TGTGCCAGTAGGCCAGGGAACACTGAAGCTTTCTTT | CASRPGNTEAFF | TRBJ1-1 | TRBV19 | NA
TGTGCCAGCGGGGACAGCCAAAATGAAAAACTGTTTTTT | CASGDSQNEKLFF | TRBJ1-4 | TRBV5-6 | TRBD1
TGTGCCAGTAGTTCCAGGACCGGAGAAGCTTTCTTT | CASSSRTGEAFF | TRBJ1-1 | TRBV19 | NA
TGTGCCAGCAGCCAAGGCGCGACTGCTTACTACGAGCAGTACTTC | CASSQGATAYYEQYF | TRBJ2-7 | TRBV14 | NA
TGTGCCAGCAGCCGACAGCGTTCGGGTCTCATTGAGCAGTTCTTC | CASSRQRSGLIEQFF | TRBJ2-1 | TRBV27 | NA
TGTGCCAGCATCAAGAGCCCAGGAGATGGCTACACCTTC | CASIKSPGDGYTF | TRBJ1-2 | TRBV5-5 | NA
TGTGCCAGCACCCTTATGGGGGAGGGCTTGAGGCAGGGCTACACCTTC | CASTLMGEGLRQGYTF | TRBJ1-2 | TRBV7-2 | NA
TGTGCCAGCTCACCAACAGGGGGCCGCACTGAAGCTTTCTTT | CASSPTGGRTEAFF | TRBJ1-1 | TRBV18 | TRBD1
TGTGCCAGCAGCCAACGCGCTGGAAACACCATATATTTT | CASSQRAGNTIYF | TRBJ1-3 | TRBV3-1/TRBV3-2 | NA
TGTGCCACCAGTGGACACGGACAGGGGACTAGCGGGGGACCCCAAGAGACCCAGTACTTC | CATSGHGQGTSGGPQETQYF | TRBJ2-5 | TRBV24-1 | TRBD2